The 10 T cell receptor beta chains in this list originate from one sample, sequenced in a study of blood T cell repertoires in COVID-19. Only in-frame clones appear in the TCRdb table, and some are missing; sequencing was by immunoSEQ multiplex PCR. Of some 120,000 clones in the sample, over 80% were seen once. Material: peripheral blood. The origin of the receptors is a woman in her 70s with acute or convalescent COVID-19.

V is TRBV4-1 and J is TRBJ2-1; D remains ambiguous. The CDR3 spans 14 residues. Germline-derived CDR1 and CDR2 are MGHRA and YSYEKL. V was shortened by 0 bases and J by 4 bases, with 7 bases between the two germline ends. The CDR3 loop reads CASSQDRRYNEQFF. For the CDR3, the DNA is TGCGCCAGCAGCCAAGATAGGCGGTACAATGAGCAGTTCTTC.

This chain connects TRBV19 to TRBJ1-5, with D possibly TRBD1 on 6 matching bases. The CDR3 is 17 amino acids. Germline CDR1 is LNHDA and CDR2 is SQIVND (reference sequence). V lost 3 bases and J lost 0, with 15 bases in between. CDR3 in amino acids: CASSMGLQGYSNQPQHF. CDR3 coding DNA: TGTGCCAGTAGTATGGGGCTACAGGGATATAGCAATCAGCCCCAGCATTTT.

The chain is built from TRBV3-1 (or the pseudogene TRBV3-2) and TRBJ1-2; D possibly corresponds to TRBD1 (5 bases). The V and J ends lost 6 bases and 0 bases respectively, with 17 bases between them. The CDR3 runs to 16 residues. From germline, CDR1 is LGHDT and CDR2 YNNKEL (reference sequence). The CDR3 sequence: CASSHILGGANYGYTF. DNA for the CDR3: TGTGCCAGCAGTCATATACTCGGGGGAGCTAACTATGGCTACACCTTC.

CDR3 coding DNA: TGTGCCAGCAGCCCCAGGGTCCCGACAGATACGCAGTATTTT. This sequence encodes CASSPRVPTDTQYF. The chain employs TRBV3-1 (or the pseudogene TRBV3-2) and TRBJ2-3, with D possibly matching TRBD1 (5 bases). V was trimmed by 4 bases and J by 3 bases, leaving 11 bases between them. Germline V gene lookup returns CDR1 LGHDT and CDR2 YNNKEL (reference sequence). This CDR3 is built from 14 residues.

This rearrangement joins TRBV10-3 to TRBJ2-5; 10 bases agree with TRBD2. The junction had 4 bases not matched to a gene; V was cut back by 3 bases and J by 3 bases. CDR1 is ENHRY, CDR2 SYGVKD, per germline. This CDR3 spans 15 amino acids. CDR3 sequence (DNA): TGTGCCATCAGTGAACCTAGCGGGAGTGAAGAGACCCAGTACTTC. Residues: CAISEPSGSEETQYF.

The chain carries TRBV24-1 and TRBJ2-1; perhaps TRBD2 as D (6 bases). The CDR3 spans 13 residues. CDR1 KGHDR and CDR2 SFDVKD come from the germline V gene. The V end was cut by 11 bases, the J end by 0 bases, with 10 bases between. Here the CDR3 DNA reads TGTGCCATCGGGGGTCGCTCCTACAATGAGCAGTTCTTC. The encoded protein is CAIGGRSYNEQFF.

This clone occurred a few times. The chain uses TRBV9 and TRBJ2-5, with 7 bases identical to TRBD2. The germline V gene has CDR1 SGDLS and CDR2 YYNGEE. CDR3 length: 16 residues. V lost 1 base, J lost 1 base, and 7 bases stayed unmatched. In DNA form, the CDR3 reads TGTGCCAGCAGCGTATCGGGGGGAGGGTTCCAAGAGACCCAGTACTTC. Translated: CASSVSGGGFQETQYF.

V gene TRBV19 combines with J gene TRBJ1-6; a possible D gene is TRBD1 (6 bases). Trimming shortened V by 2 bases and J by 10 bases, and 15 bases separated the two germline ends. The V gene's germline CDR1 is LNHDA and CDR2 SQIVND (reference sequence). CDR3 length equals 15 residues. Here the CDR3 reads CASSIQGRDGSPLHF. The CDR3 DNA follows: TGTGCCAGTAGTATACAGGGGAGAGACGGGTCACCCCTCCACTTT.

V gene TRBV7-8 combines with J gene TRBJ1-2; D call uncertain. Looked up from germline, CDR1 is SGHVS and CDR2 is FQNEAQ. V was clipped by 4 bases and J by 4 bases, with 16 bases between them. CDR3 length: 15 amino acids. In DNA form, the CDR3 reads TGTGCCAGCAGCTCCCCGGCAGCGATAGGCTATGGCTACACCTTC. It encodes CASSSPAAIGYGYTF.

The V and J genes are TRBV6-1 and TRBJ1-1; D gene unclear. This CDR3 is built from 13 residues. Germline loops: CDR1 MNHNS, CDR2 SASEGT. With 3 bases removed from V and 3 bases from J, the gap between germline ends came to 8 bases. The CDR3 loop is CASSDVRDTEAFF. In DNA, the CDR3 is TGTGCCAGCAGTGATGTCCGGGACACTGAAGCTTTCTTT.